What follows are 20 T cell receptor beta chains derived from one specimen sequenced in a study of memory CD4+ T cells and cytomegalovirus serostatus. The sort gate was single viable CD3+CD4+CD8-CD45RO+ cells for memory CD4+ T cells. The protocol was immunoSEQ multiplex PCR, while the TCRdb copy is restricted to in-frame clones and leaves out a portion. The sample lists about 96,000 clones, about 80% occurring once. Source material: memory CD4+ T cells from blood. The receptors shown here come from an adult in good health and CMV-seropositive.

V is TRBV28 and J is TRBJ1-2, with D uncertain. V was trimmed by 4 bases and J by 7 bases, leaving 16 bases between them. Germline loops: CDR1 MDHEN, CDR2 SYDVKM. The CDR3 extends over 14 amino acids. CDR3 in amino acids: CASSSIQRGGGYTF. The CDR3 DNA sequence: TGTGCCAGCAGTTCCATCCAGCGCGGAGGTGGCTACACCTTC.

This rearrangement joins TRBV7-2 to TRBJ2-7; tentatively, D is TRBD1 or TRBD2 (5 bases each). The CDR3 spans 15 residues. The germline V gene has CDR1 SGHTA and CDR2 FQGNSA. The ends were cut back, 7 bases at V and 2 bases at J, with 18 bases in the middle. The CDR3 protein is CASTPTGLGTYEQYF. The CDR3 DNA sequence: TGTGCCAGCACCCCCACGGGGCTGGGGACCTACGAGCAGTACTTC.

The chain couples TRBV6-5 to TRBJ1-2; no reliable D call. The CDR3 has 13 amino acids. Germline V gives CDR1 MNHEY, CDR2 SVGAGI. The V and J ends lost 0 bases and 3 bases respectively, with 5 bases between them. The CDR3 sequence is CASSYSQYYGYTF. CDR3 sequence (DNA): TGTGCCAGCAGTTACTCTCAGTACTATGGCTACACCTTC.

This clone was counted only a few times. J is TRBJ1-5 and V is TRBV20-1, with D hard to call. This CDR3 contains 11 residues. The V end was cut by 5 bases, the J end by 7 bases, with 9 bases between. Germline-derived CDR1 and CDR2 are DFQATT and SNEGSKA (reference sequence). The CDR3 spells CSASNNQPQHF. The CDR3 DNA reads as TGCAGTGCTTCCAATAACCAGCCCCAGCATTTT.

This clone has only a few counts. The chain uses TRBV5-4 and TRBJ2-2; 10 nucleotides agree with TRBD2. This CDR3 comprises 14 residues. V shed 4 bases, J shed 6 bases, and the junction held 3 bases outside the gene matches. Germline V gives CDR1 SGHNT, CDR2 YYREEE (reference sequence). The CDR3, as DNA: TGTGCCAGCAGCCTAGCGGGAGTCGCCGGGGAGCTGTTTTTT. This encodes CASSLAGVAGELFF.

The chain links TRBV6-1 to TRBJ2-7, with TRBD2 matching over 7 bases. Germline loops: CDR1 MNHNS, CDR2 SASEGT. V dropped 4 bases and J dropped 3; count of bases not matched to a gene: 9. CDR3 length: 15 residues. CDR3 DNA sequence: TGTGCCAGCAGTGCATTAGCGGGCGGAAACTACGAGCAGTACTTC. It yields the protein CASSALAGGNYEQYF.

This clone was seen just once. The J gene is TRBJ2-5, the V gene TRBV9; D is unclear. The CDR3 length is 14 residues. Looked up from germline, CDR1 is SGDLS and CDR2 is YYNGEE. V shed 0 bases and J shed 1 base, with 7 bases lying between them. CDR3 coding DNA: TGTGCCAGCAGCGTAGCTCACGGCCAAGAGACCCAGTACTTC. It encodes CASSVAHGQETQYF.

This chain uses TRBV2 with TRBJ2-2; the D call may be TRBD1 or TRBD2 (5 bases each). This CDR3 is 14 amino acids long. The germline V gene encodes CDR1 SNHLY and CDR2 FYNNEI. With 3 bases removed from V and 6 bases from J, the gap between germline ends came to 11 bases. CDR3 in DNA: TGTGCCAGCAGTGACACCGGGGCTTCCGGGGAGCTGTTTTTT. Translating gives CASSDTGASGELFF.

A word on this clone: A far larger clone is one base from this, pointing to a likely read error. Other DNA sequences of this sample code for an identical CDR3. V and J are TRBV5-1 and TRBJ1-2, with 8 positions matching TRBD1. Per the germline V gene, CDR1 is SGHRS and CDR2 is YFSETQ. The CDR3 extends over 16 amino acids. V lost 2 bases and J lost 4; bases outside the gene matches: 10. CDR3 loop: CASSFGAQTGVYGYTF. DNA for the CDR3: TGCGCCAGCAGCTTTGGAGCCCAGACAGGGGTCTATGGCTACACCTTC.

CDR3 residues: CASSPGKGPTYEQYF. CDR3 coding DNA: TGTGCCAGCTCACCAGGAAAGGGCCCCACCTACGAGCAGTACTTC. V usage is TRBV18 and J usage is TRBJ2-7, with D unclear. The CDR3 sequence is 15 residues long. Trimming removed 2 bases at V and 2 bases at J, with 13 bases between. Germline V gene lookup returns CDR1 KGHSH and CDR2 LQKENI.

The genes are TRBV5-1 and TRBJ2-7; D perhaps matches TRBD2 (6 bases). The germline gives CDR1 SGHRS, CDR2 YFSETQ. The CDR3 extends over 15 amino acids. Trimming removed 1 base from V and 3 bases from J, with 14 bases in between. The CDR3 region has the DNA TGCGCCAGCAGCTTGATCGGCGGGGACCTCTACGAGCAGTACTTC. As protein: CASSLIGGDLYEQYF.

The chain carries TRBV29-1 and TRBJ1-5; the match to TRBD1 covers 7 bases. V was clipped by 5 bases and J by 1 base; unmatched bases: 2. This CDR3 comprises 13 residues. Germline-derived CDR1 and CDR2 are SQVTM and ANQGSEA. The CDR3 bases are TGCAGCGTTAGGGGACAGAGCAATCAGCCCCAGCATTTT. As protein: CSVRGQSNQPQHF.

This rearrangement joins TRBV7-9 to TRBJ2-1; 14 positions match TRBD2. Looked up from germline, CDR1 is SEHNR and CDR2 is FQNEAQ (reference sequence). V shed 4 bases, J shed 9 bases, and the junction held 8 bases outside the gene matches. There are 16 residues in the CDR3. The CDR3 DNA reads as TGTGCCAGCAGCTCATCCGGGACTAGCGGGAGAGGTGAGCAGTTCTTC. Residues: CASSSSGTSGRGEQFF.

V and J are TRBV5-4 and TRBJ1-3; D unresolved. The CDR3 runs 14 residues. V lost 2 bases to trimming and J lost 4 bases, with 10 bases between them. Germline CDR1 is SGHNT and CDR2 is YYREEE (reference sequence). The chain's CDR3 is CASSFRGLGNTIYF. The DNA for the CDR3 is TGTGCCAGCAGCTTCAGAGGGTTGGGAAACACCATATATTTT.

V gene TRBV5-5 combines with J gene TRBJ2-3, with no clear D. This CDR3 comprises 11 residues. Per germline, CDR1 SGHKS and CDR2 YYEKEE (reference sequence). Trimming shortened V by 0 bases and J by 6 bases, and 2 bases separated the two germline ends. The CDR3 coding sequence is TGTGCCAGCAGCTTGGGGGATACGCAGTATTTT. It translates to CASSLGDTQYF.

This clone was observed a handful of times. The J gene is TRBJ2-1, the V gene TRBV18; D ambiguous. The germline V gene encodes CDR1 KGHSH and CDR2 LQKENI. The germline V and J ends were trimmed by 3 bases and 4 bases, with 7 bases remaining between them. The CDR3 has 13 residues. In nucleotides, the CDR3 is TGTGCCAGCTCACCGGCGGAATACAATGAGCAGTTCTTC. Its translation: CASSPAEYNEQFF.

This clone was observed a few times. The chain has TRBV5-6 and TRBJ1-1; no firm D call. V shed 4 bases and J shed 1 base, with 11 bases lying between them. The CDR3 extends over 14 amino acids. CDR1 SGHDT and CDR2 YYEEEE come from the germline V gene. In DNA, the CDR3 is TGTGCCAGCAGCGGCCTGGTGGGGAACACTGAAGCTTTCTTT. Translation: CASSGLVGNTEAFF.

The J gene is TRBJ2-1, the V gene TRBV9; the D gene is possibly TRBD1 (6 bases). There are 16 residues in the CDR3. The V gene's germline CDR1 is SGDLS and CDR2 YYNGEE. Trimming pared 0 bases from V and 2 bases from J, leaving 12 bases between. CDR3 DNA sequence: TGTGCCAGCAGCGTAGAGGTTAGGGACACCTACAATGAGCAGTTCTTC. Translating it yields CASSVEVRDTYNEQFF.

The chain is built from TRBV14 and TRBJ1-2; no clear D gene. The CDR3 consists of 15 residues. Trimming took off 1 base at V and 3 bases at J, with 12 bases between the two ends. Germline V gene lookup returns CDR1 SGHDN and CDR2 FVKESK. The CDR3 DNA is TGTGCCAGCAGCCAAGCCCCCTCGGGAGACTATGGCTACACCTTC. It translates to CASSQAPSGDYGYTF.

V gene TRBV18 combines with J gene TRBJ1-3; 12 bases align to TRBD1. J was trimmed by 1 base and V by 3 bases; bases with no gene match: 4. The CDR3 sequence is 17 residues long. Germline V gene sequence: CDR1 KGHSH, CDR2 LQKENI. For the CDR3, the DNA is TGTGCCAGCTCACCGGGACAGGGGGCGCAATCTGGAAACACCATATATTTT. It specifies CASSPGQGAQSGNTIYF.